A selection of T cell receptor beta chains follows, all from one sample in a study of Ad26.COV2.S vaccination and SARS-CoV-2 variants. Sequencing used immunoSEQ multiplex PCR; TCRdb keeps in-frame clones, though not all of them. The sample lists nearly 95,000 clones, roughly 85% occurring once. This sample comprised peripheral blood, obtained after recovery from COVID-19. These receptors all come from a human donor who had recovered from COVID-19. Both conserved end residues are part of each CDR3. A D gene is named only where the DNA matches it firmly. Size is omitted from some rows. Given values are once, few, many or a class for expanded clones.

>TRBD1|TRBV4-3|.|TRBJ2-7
TGCGCCAGCAGCCAAGATTCGGCGGCAGGGGGCTCCGAGCAGTACTTC
CASSQDSAAGGSEQYF
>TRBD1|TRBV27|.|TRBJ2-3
TGTGCCAGCCGGTACGGACAGGGGATAGATACGCAGTATTTT
CASRYGQGIDTQYF
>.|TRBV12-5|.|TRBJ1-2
TGTGCTAGTGGTTTGGGTCATAATACCTATGGCTACACCTTC
CASGLGHNTYGYTF
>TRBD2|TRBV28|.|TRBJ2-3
TGTGCCAGCAGGGAGGCTAGGGAGGGTTATACGCAGTATTTT
CASREAREGYTQYF
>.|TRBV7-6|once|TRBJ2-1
TGTGCCAGCAGCTTAGAACGCGGGTACAATGAGCAGTTCTTC
CASSLERGYNEQFF
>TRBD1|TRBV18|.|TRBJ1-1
TGTGCCAGCTCCCACAGGGGGAAGGGCACTGAAGCTTTCTTT
CASSHRGKGTEAFF
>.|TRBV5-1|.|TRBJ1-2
TGCGCCAGCAGCTCCGAGATTTCAGGCTTCGGGGGAGGCTACACCTTC
CASSSEISGFGGGYTF
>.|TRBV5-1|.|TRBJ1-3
TGCGCCAGCAGCTTGGTCCCCCTCGACAGATCCCTCTCTGGAAACACCATATATTTT
CASSLVPLDRSLSGNTIYF
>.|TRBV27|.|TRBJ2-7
TGTGCCAGCAGTTTATGGCGACAGGAGGGGACCGACGAGCAGTACTTC
CASSLWRQEGTDEQYF
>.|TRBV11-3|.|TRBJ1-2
TGTGCCAGCAGCTTCGGCAGCATTAGCTCTTCTAACTATGGCTACACCTTC
CASSFGSISSSNYGYTF
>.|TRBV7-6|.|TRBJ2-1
TGTGCCAGCAGCTTATACGGTAGCCGCCCCGAGGACGATGAGCAGTTCTTC
CASSLYGSRPEDDEQFF
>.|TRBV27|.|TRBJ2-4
TGTGCCAGCAGTCCAATAGTGGGGGGGCCTAGAGCCAAAAACATTCAGTACTTC
CASSPIVGGPRAKNIQYF
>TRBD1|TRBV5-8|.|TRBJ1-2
TGTGCCAGCAGCTGGCGAAGGGGGCAGGGGGCAAGTGGCTACACCTTC
CASSWRRGQGASGYTF
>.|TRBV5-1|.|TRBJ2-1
TGCGCCAGCAGCTTGGCCCTAGTTGTCAATGAGCAGTTCTTC
CASSLALVVNEQFF
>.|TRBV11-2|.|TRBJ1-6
TGTGCCAGCAGCTTAAGGGGCTACAATAATTCACCCCTCCACTTT
CASSLRGYNNSPLHF
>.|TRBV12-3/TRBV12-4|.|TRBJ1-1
TGTGCCAGCAGTCGGTCAGACTACACTGAAGCTTTCTTT
CASSRSDYTEAFF
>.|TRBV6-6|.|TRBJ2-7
TGTGCCAGCAGTTCCAGGACCCGGGTCTCCTACGAGCAGTACTTC
CASSSRTRVSYEQYF
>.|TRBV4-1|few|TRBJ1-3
TGCGCCAGCAGCCAAATACAGAATAAGAAGGGACCGATCTCTGGAAACACCATATATTTT
CASSQIQNKKGPISGNTIYF
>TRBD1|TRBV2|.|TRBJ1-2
TGTGCCAGCAGTGCCGGGACAGGCTTTAACTATGGCTACACCTTC
CASSAGTGFNYGYTF
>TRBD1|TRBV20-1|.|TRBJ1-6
TGCAGTGCTAGTCGGTGGGGACAGGGTGATTCACCCCTCCACTTT
CSASRWGQGDSPLHF
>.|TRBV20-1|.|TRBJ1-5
TGCAGTGCTAGTGATATCCTGGCCGATAGCAATCAGCCCCAGCATTTT
CSASDILADSNQPQHF
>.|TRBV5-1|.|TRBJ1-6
TGCGCCAGCAGCCCGAGCCCCTTCTATAATTCACCCCTCCACTTT
CASSPSPFYNSPLHF